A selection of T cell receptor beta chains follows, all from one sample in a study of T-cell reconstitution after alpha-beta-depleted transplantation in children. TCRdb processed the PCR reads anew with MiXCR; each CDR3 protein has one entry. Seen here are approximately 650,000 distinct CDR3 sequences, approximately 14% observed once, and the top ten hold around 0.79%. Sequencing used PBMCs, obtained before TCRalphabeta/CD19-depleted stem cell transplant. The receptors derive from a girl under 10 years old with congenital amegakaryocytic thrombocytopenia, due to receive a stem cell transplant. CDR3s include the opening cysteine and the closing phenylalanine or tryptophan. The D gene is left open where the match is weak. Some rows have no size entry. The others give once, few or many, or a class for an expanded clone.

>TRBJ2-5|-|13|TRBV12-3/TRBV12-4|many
TGTGCCAGCAGTTTAAATCTGCATGAGACCCAGTACTTC
CASSLNLHETQYF
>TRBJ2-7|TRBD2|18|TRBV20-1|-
TGCAGTGCTAGAGACGCAGGTGTACTAGCGGGAGGCGCCTACGAGCAGTACTTC
CSARDAGVLAGGAYEQYF
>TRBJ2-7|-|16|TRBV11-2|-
TGTGCCAGCAGCTCGGTTGTGGGGGACCGCTTTTACGAGCAGTACTTC
CASSSVVGDRFYEQYF
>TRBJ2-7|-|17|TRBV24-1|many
TGTGCCACCAGTGACAAATCAGGGGACGGGGGGAGCTACGAGCAGTACTTC
CATSDKSGDGGSYEQYF
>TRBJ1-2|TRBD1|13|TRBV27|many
TGTGCCAGCAGTCACAGGGGATCTAACGGCTACACCTTC
CASSHRGSNGYTF
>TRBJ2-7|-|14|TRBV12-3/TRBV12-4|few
TGTGCCAGCAGGCAGGGACATGGTACCTACGAGCAGTACTTC
CASRQGHGTYEQYF
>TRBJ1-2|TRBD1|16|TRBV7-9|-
TGTGCCAGCAGCACCGGGACAGGGGGGTATCACTATGGCTACACCTTC
CASSTGTGGYHYGYTF
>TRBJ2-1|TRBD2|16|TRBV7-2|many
TGTGCCAGCAGCTTACCAACTAGCGGGTTTTACAATGAGCAGTTCTTC
CASSLPTSGFYNEQFF
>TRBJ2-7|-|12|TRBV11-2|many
TGTGCCAGCAGCTCCGCGAACTACGAGCAGTACTTC
CASSSANYEQYF
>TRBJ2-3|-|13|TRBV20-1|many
TGCAGCGGTAGGGGTGAGGCGAAGAATACGCAGTATTTT
CSGRGEAKNTQYF
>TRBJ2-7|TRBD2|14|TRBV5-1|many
TGCGCCAGCAGCTCAACTAGCGGTCCCTACGAGCAGTACTTC
CASSSTSGPYEQYF
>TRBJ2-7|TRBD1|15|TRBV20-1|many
TGCAGTGCTAGAGATCACGGGACAGGGGGTTCCGAGCAGTACTTC
CSARDHGTGGSEQYF
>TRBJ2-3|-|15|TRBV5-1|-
TGCGCCAGCAGCTTGGTGTCCTTGGACACAGATACGCAGTATTTT
CASSLVSLDTDTQYF
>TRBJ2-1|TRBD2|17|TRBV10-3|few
TGTGCCATCAGTGCTAGTAGGGCGGGAGAGAACTACAATGAGCAGTTCTTC
CAISASRAGENYNEQFF
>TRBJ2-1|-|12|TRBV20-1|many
TGCAGTGCTAGGACCCTAGGAAATGAGCAGTTCTTC
CSARTLGNEQFF
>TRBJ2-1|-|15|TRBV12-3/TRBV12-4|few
TGTGCCAGCAGCCCAATAGTAGGGGGCTACAATGAGCAGTTCTTC
CASSPIVGGYNEQFF
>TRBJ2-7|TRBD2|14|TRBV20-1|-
TGCAGTGCCGCGACTAGCGGGAGGGGCTACGAGCAGTACTTC
CSAATSGRGYEQYF
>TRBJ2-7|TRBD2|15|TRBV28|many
TGTGCCAGCAGTTTAACTAGCGTAGATCCCCACGAGCAGTACTTC
CASSLTSVDPHEQYF
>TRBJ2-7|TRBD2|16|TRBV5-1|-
TGCGCCAGCAGCTCTCGGTCGTCGGGGGGTGCCTACGAGCAGTACTTC
CASSSRSSGGAYEQYF
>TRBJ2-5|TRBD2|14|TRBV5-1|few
TGCGCCAGCAGCCTACTAGCGGAGGGGGAGACCCAGTACTTC
CASSLLAEGETQYF
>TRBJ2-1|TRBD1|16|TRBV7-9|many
TGTGCCAGCAGCCCCCTACCGGGACAGACCCAATATGAGCAGTTCTTC
CASSPLPGQTQYEQFF
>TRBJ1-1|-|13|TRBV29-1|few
TGCAGCGTGGCAGAGGGGGGGAACACTGAAGCTTTCTTT
CSVAEGGNTEAFF
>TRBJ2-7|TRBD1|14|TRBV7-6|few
TGTGCCAGCAGCTTAATGGGACAGGGCTACGAGCAGTACTTC
CASSLMGQGYEQYF
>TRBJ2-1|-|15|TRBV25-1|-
TGTGCCAGCAGTGAATATGGGGGCTCCTACAATGAGCAGTTCTTC
CASSEYGGSYNEQFF
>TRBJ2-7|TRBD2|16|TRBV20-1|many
TGCAGTGCTAGAGATCATCTAGCGGGAGGCAGCTACGAGCAGTACTTC
CSARDHLAGGSYEQYF
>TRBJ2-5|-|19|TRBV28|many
TGTGCCAGCAGTTTACGGTGGGGGGCCAACAATGCGATGCTAGAGACCCAGTACTTC
CASSLRWGANNAMLETQYF
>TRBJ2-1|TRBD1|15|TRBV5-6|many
TGTGCCAGCAGCTCCTCCCGGACAGGGTTGGATGAGCAGTTCTTC
CASSSSRTGLDEQFF
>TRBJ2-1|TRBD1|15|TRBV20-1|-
TGCAGTGCTGGGAACCGGGACAGGGGTTACAATGAGCAGTTCTTC
CSAGNRDRGYNEQFF
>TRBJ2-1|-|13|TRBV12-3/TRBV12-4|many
TGTGCCAGCCAGTCGACACGCTACAATGAGCAGTTCTTC
CASQSTRYNEQFF
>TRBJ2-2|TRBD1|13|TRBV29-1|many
TGCAGCGTGTCGTTTACAGGGGGCGGGGAGCTGTTTTTT
CSVSFTGGGELFF
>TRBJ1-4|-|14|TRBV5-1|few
TGCGCCAGCAGCTTGGAGGAGGTCGACGAAAAACTGTTTTTT
CASSLEEVDEKLFF
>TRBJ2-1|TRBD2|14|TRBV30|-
TGTGCCTGGAGTGTTTCAGCGGGATACAATGAGCAGTTCTTC
CAWSVSAGYNEQFF
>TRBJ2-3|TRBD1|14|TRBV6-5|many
TGTGCCAGCAGTAACAGGGGTCCCACAGATACGCAGTATTTT
CASSNRGPTDTQYF
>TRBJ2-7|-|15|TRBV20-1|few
TGCAGTGCCTCCCGGTCGAGATCATTAACCTACGAGCAGTACTTC
CSASRSRSLTYEQYF
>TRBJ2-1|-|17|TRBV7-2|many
TGTGCCAGCAGCCATTCCCCCCCTGGCGGCTCCTACAATGAGCAGTTCTTC
CASSHSPPGGSYNEQFF
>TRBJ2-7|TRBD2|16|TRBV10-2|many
TGCGCCAGCAGTGAGTCTTCGGCGGGAGGGCCTTACGAGCAGTACTTC
CASSESSAGGPYEQYF
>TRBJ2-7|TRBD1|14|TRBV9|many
TGTGCCAGCAGCGTAGTCCCAGGGGGCTACGAGCAGTACTTC
CASSVVPGGYEQYF
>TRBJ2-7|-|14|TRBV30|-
TGTGCCTGGAGTGTACTAATGGGAGCGCGCGAGCAGTCCTTC
CAWSVLMGAREQSF
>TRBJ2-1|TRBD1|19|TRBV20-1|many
TGCAGTGCTGCGTCCGGGACAGGGGGCTCTAGCGGGAGATACAATGAGCAGTTCTTC
CSAASGTGGSSGRYNEQFF
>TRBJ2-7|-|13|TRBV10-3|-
TGTGCCATCAGCGGGGTAATATCGAACGAGCAGTACTTC
CAISGVISNEQYF
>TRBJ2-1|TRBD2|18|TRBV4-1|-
TGCGCCAGCAGCCCCGGACTAGCGGGAGGGGCCATCCCCAGTCAGCAGTTCTTC
CASSPGLAGGAIPSQQFF
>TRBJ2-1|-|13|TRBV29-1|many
TGCAGCGTTGAGACAGTCTCCTACAATGAGCAGTTCTTC
CSVETVSYNEQFF
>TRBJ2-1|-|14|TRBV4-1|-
TGCGCCAGCAGCCGAGGACTACTTTGGAATGAGCAGTTCTTC
CASSRGLLWNEQFF
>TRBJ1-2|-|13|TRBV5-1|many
TGCGCCAGCAGCAGAATAGCTAACTATGGCTACACCTTC
CASSRIANYGYTF
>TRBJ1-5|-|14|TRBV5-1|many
TGCGCCAGCAGCTTGGTAGGGGAAGGTCAGCCCCAGCATTTT
CASSLVGEGQPQHF
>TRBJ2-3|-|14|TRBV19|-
TGTGCCAGCCAAACGGGTCCTAGCACAGATACGCAGTATTTT
CASQTGPSTDTQYF
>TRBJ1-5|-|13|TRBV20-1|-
TGCAGTGCTAGCATGGGCCTTAATCAGCCCCAGCATTTT
CSASMGLNQPQHF
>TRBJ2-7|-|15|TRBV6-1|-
TGTGCCAGCAGTACAGCCACCGGACAATACCACGTGCAGTACTTC
CASSTATGQYHVQYF
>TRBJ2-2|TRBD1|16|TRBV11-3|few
TGTGCCAGCAGCCCCGGGACAGCCCAGAACACCGGGGAGCTGTTTTTT
CASSPGTAQNTGELFF
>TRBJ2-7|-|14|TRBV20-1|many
TGCAGTGCTTCCCGCCCGGCGGAAAACTACGAGCAGTACTTC
CSASRPAENYEQYF
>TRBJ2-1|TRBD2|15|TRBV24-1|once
TGTGCCACCAGTGATACCAGCGGGAATTACAATGAGCAGTTCTTC
CATSDTSGNYNEQFF
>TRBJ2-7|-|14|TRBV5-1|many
TGCGCCAGCACTTACTGGGGTCGATCCTACGAGCAGTACTTC
CASTYWGRSYEQYF
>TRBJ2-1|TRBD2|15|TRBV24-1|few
TGTGCCACCAGCGATAGCGGGACAAATAACAATGAGCAGTTCTTC
CATSDSGTNNNEQFF
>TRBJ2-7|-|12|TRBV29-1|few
TGCAGCGTTGAAACGGAGACCTACGAGCAGTACTTC
CSVETETYEQYF
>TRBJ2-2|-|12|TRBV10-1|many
TGCGCCAGCAGTGACCCGTCCGGGGAGCTGTTTTTT
CASSDPSGELFF
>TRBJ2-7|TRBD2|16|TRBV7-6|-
TGTGCCAGCAGCCCCTCAGTAAGACTAGCGAGGGACGAGCAGTACTTC
CASSPSVRLARDEQYF
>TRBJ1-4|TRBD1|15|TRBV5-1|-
TGCGCCAGCAGCCAAGGGACAGTGGGGAATGAAAAACTGTTTTTT
CASSQGTVGNEKLFF
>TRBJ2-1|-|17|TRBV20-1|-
TGCAGTGCTACAATCGAACTCTTGGTAAGCCGTTTGGATGAGCAGTTCTTC
CSATIELLVSRLDEQFF
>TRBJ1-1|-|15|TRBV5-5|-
TGTGCCAGCAGTCCTAGGGCAGGGGAGGTTCCTGAAGCTTTCTTT
CASSPRAGEVPEAFF
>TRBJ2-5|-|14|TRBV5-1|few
TGCGCCAGCAGCTTGGTCATGCCCTCGGGGACCCAGTACTTC
CASSLVMPSGTQYF